The 7 T cell receptor beta chains presented below share a single source sample, sequenced in a study of blood T cells in healthy people across ages. PCR was performed a second time for 7 to 11 cycles using a sample-barcoded 5' primer and a J-beta primer mix. TCRdb ran MiXCR on the 5' RACE reads and lists one entry per CDR3 protein. The repertoire consists of 600,000 or so distinct CDR3 sequences, with about 30% occurring once and the leading ten covering approximately 14%. The sequenced sample was blood. These receptors originate from a woman older than 75 in good health.

This clonotype was seen a few times. The chain has TRBV29-1 and TRBJ1-1; D unresolved. This CDR3 is 10 amino acids long. The germline gives CDR1 SQVTM, CDR2 ANQGSEA. Between the trimmed V and J ends, which lost 5 bases and 7 bases, there was a span of 8 bases. In nucleotides, the CDR3 is TGCAGCGTTTTGGTCGGTGAAGCTTTCTTT. It yields the protein CSVLVGEAFF.

In its sample, this clonotype was seen a few times. The gene calls are TRBV5-1 and TRBJ2-3; TRBD2 matches 10 bases. There are 17 residues in the CDR3. The germline CDR1 and CDR2 sequences are SGHRS and YFSETQ. Losses at the gene ends were 0 bases for V and 1 base for J; bases not matched to a gene: 5. CDR3 protein: CASSLGPTSGGTDTQYF. The CDR3 DNA reads TGCGCCAGCAGCTTGGGTCCAACTAGCGGGGGCACAGATACGCAGTATTTT.

CDR3 residues: CASSLGGTGSEQYF. In DNA, the CDR3 is TGTGCCAGCAGCTTAGGCGGGACGGGGTCCGAGCAGTACTTC. The chain combines TRBV11-2 with TRBJ2-7; possible D gene TRBD2, 6 bases. CDR3 length: 14 residues. Between the trimmed V and J ends, which lost 1 base and 6 bases, there was a span of 13 bases. Germline CDR1 reads SGHAT; CDR2 reads FQNNGV.

This clonotype occurred a few times. The chain couples TRBV25-1 to TRBJ1-4; TRBD1 aligns across 8 bases. CDR3 length: 14 amino acids. CDR1 MGHDK and CDR2 SYGVNS come from the germline V gene. Trimming at V came to 4 bases and at J to 5 bases, leaving 3 bases not matched to a gene. Here the CDR3 reads CASSADRGNEKLFF. CDR3 coding DNA: TGTGCCAGCAGTGCCGACAGGGGAAATGAAAAACTGTTTTTT.

J is TRBJ1-5 and V is TRBV18; the D gene is possibly TRBD1 (6 bases). Trimming pared 5 bases from V and 7 bases from J, leaving 15 bases between. From germline, CDR1 is KGHSH and CDR2 LQKENI. The CDR3 sequence is 14 residues long. CDR3 nucleotides: TGTGCCAGCTCAAATTACAGGGAGGTCCAGCCCCAGCATTTT. Translated, it gives CASSNYREVQPQHF.

This clonotype was observed many times. The chain couples TRBV6-1 to TRBJ2-5, with 11 bases identical to TRBD2. This CDR3 has 15 amino acids. Germline CDR1 is MNHNS and CDR2 is SASEGT. Losses at the gene ends were 1 base for V and 10 bases for J; bases not matched to a gene: 8. The CDR3 coding sequence is TGTGCCAGCAGTGAAGAAACTAGCGGGGGACTGAGCCAGTACTTC. Translation: CASSEETSGGLSQYF.

This clonotype has ten or more counts. The rearrangement joins TRBV12-3 or TRBV12-4 to TRBJ1-6; no clear D gene. V was cut by 1 base and J by 7 bases, with 8 bases left in between. The CDR3 runs 14 residues. The CDR3 DNA follows: TGTGCCAGCAGTTTAGGCAGGAACAATTCACCCCTCCACTTT. Its translation is CASSLGRNNSPLHF.